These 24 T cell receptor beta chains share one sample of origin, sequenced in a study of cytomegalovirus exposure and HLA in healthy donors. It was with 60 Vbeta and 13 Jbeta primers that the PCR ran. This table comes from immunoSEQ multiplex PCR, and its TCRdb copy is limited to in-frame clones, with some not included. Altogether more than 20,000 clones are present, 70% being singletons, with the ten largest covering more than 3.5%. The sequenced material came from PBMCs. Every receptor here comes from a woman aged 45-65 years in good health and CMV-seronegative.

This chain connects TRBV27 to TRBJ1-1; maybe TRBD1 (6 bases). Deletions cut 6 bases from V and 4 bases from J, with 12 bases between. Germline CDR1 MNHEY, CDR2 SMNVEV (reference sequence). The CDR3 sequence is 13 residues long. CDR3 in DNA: TGTGCCAGCAGCTATCAACAGGGCACTGAAGCTTTCTTT. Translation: CASSYQQGTEAFF.

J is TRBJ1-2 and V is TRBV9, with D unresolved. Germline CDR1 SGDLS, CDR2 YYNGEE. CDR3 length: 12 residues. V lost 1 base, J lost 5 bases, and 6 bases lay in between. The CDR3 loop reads CASSVFSYGYTF. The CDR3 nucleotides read TGTGCCAGCAGCGTATTTTCTTATGGCTACACCTTC.

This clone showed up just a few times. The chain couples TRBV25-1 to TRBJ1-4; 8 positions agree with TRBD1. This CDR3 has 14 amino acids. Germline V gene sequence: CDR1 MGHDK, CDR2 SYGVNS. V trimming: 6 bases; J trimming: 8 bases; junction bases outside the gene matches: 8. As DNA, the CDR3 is TGTGCCAGCAGCGTGACAGGGGTACACGAAAAACTGTTTTTT. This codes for CASSVTGVHEKLFF.

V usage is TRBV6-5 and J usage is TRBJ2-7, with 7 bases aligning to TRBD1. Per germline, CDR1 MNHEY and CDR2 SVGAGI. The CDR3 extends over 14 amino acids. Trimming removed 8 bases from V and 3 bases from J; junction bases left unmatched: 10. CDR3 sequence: CASGGQATNYEQYF. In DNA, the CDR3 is TGTGCCAGCGGTGGACAGGCCACGAACTACGAGCAGTACTTC.

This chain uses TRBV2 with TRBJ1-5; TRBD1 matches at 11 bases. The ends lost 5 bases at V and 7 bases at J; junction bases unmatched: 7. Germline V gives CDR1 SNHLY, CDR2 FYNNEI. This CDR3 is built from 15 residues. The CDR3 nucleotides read TGTGCCAGCAGTCGTGGACAGGGGGCGAGGCAGCCCCAGCATTTT. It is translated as CASSRGQGARQPQHF.

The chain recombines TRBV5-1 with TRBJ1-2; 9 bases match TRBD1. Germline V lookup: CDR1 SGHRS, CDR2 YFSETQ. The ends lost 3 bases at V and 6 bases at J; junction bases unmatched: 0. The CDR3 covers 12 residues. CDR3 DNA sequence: TGCGCCAGCAGCTGGGACAGGGATGGCTACACCTTC. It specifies CASSWDRDGYTF. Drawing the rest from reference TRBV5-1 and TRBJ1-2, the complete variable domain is KAGVTQTPRYLIKTRGQQVTLSCSPISGHRSVSWYQQTPGQGLQFLFEYFSETQRNKGNFPGRFSGRQFSNSRSEMNVSTLELGDSALYLCASSWDRDGYTFGSGTRLTVV.

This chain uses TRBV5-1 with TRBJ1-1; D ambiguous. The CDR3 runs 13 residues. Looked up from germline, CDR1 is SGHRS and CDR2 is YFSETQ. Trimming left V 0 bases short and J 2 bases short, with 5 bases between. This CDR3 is CASSLAGNTEAFF. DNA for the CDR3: TGCGCCAGCAGCTTGGCAGGCAACACTGAAGCTTTCTTT.

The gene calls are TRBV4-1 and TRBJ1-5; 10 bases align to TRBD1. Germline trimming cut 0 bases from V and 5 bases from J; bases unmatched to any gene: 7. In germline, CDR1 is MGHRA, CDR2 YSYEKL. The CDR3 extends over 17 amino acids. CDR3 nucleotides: TGCGCCAGCAGCCAAGATCCGGGGACAGGGGAGGATCAGCCCCAGCATTTT. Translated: CASSQDPGTGEDQPQHF.

CDR3 protein: CSVVTGAGNTEAFF. The CDR3, as DNA: TGCAGCGTTGTTACAGGGGCGGGGAACACTGAAGCTTTCTTT. J is TRBJ1-1 and V is TRBV29-1; 7 bases align to TRBD1. Germline V gene lookup returns CDR1 SQVTM and CDR2 ANQGSEA. V was clipped by 4 bases and J by 1 base; unmatched bases: 6. This CDR3 contains 14 residues. Looking up the rest from reference TRBV29-1 and TRBJ1-1 gives the full variable domain: SAVISQKPSRDICQRGTSLTIQCQVDSQVTMMFWYRQQPGQSLTLIATANQGSEATYESGFVIDKFPISRPNLTFSTLTVSNMSPEDSSIYLCSVVTGAGNTEAFFGQGTRLTVV.

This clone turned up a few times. The CDR3 region has the DNA TGTGCCAGCATATACAGACTAAACTACAATGAGCAGTTCTTC. Amino acids: CASIYRLNYNEQFF. V gene TRBV2 combines with J gene TRBJ2-1; D may be TRBD2 (5 bases). There are 14 residues in the CDR3. Per germline, CDR1 SNHLY and CDR2 FYNNEI. Trimming pared 7 bases from V and 3 bases from J, leaving 13 bases between.

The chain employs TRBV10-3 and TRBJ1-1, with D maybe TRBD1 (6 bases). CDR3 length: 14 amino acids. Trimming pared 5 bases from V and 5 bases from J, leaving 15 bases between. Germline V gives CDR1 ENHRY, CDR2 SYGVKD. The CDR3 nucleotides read TGTGCCATCAGTTACAGGGCTTCCGGGACTGAAGCTTTCTTT. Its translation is CAISYRASGTEAFF.

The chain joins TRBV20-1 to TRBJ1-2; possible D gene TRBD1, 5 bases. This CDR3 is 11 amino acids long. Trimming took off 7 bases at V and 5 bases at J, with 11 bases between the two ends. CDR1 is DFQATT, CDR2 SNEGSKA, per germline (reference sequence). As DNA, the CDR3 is TGCAGTGGTGGGACTTCATATGGCTACACCTTC. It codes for CSGGTSYGYTF.

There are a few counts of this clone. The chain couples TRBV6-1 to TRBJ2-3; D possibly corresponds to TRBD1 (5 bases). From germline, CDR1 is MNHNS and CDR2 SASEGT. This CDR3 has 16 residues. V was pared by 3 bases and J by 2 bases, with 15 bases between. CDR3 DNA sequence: TGTGCCAGCAGTGATCATTTAACAGGCCTCACAGATACGCAGTATTTT. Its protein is CASSDHLTGLTDTQYF.

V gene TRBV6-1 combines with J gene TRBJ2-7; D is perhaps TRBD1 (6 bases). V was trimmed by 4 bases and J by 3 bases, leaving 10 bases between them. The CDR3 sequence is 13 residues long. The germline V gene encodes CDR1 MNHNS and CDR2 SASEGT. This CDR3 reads CASSAGHGYEQYF. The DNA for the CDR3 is TGTGCCAGCAGTGCGGGACATGGCTACGAGCAGTACTTC.

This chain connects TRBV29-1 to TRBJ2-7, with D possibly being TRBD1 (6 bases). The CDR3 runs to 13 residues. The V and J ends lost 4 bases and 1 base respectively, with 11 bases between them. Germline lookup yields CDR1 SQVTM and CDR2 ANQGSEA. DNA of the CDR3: TGCAGCGTTGGAGACAGGTCGTCCTACGAGCAGTACTTC. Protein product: CSVGDRSSYEQYF.

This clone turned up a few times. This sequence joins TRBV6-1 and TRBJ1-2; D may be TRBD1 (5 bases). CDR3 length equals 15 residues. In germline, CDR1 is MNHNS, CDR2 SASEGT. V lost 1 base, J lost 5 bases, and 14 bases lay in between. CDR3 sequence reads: CASSEGSYRGYGYTF. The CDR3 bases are TGTGCCAGCAGTGAAGGGTCTTATAGGGGATATGGCTACACCTTC.

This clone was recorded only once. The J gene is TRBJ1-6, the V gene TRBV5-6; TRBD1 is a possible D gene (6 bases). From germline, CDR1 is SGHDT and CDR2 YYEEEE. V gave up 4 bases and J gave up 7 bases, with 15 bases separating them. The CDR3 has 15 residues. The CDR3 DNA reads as TGTGCCAGCAGCCTGCAAGGGCAGGGGAATTCACCCCTCCACTTT. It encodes CASSLQGQGNSPLHF.

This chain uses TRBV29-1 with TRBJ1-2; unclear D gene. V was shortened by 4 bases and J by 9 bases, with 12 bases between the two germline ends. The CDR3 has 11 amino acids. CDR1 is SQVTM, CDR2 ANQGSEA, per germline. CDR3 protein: CSVVGDSRYTF. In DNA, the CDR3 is TGCAGCGTTGTGGGCGATTCCCGCTACACCTTC.

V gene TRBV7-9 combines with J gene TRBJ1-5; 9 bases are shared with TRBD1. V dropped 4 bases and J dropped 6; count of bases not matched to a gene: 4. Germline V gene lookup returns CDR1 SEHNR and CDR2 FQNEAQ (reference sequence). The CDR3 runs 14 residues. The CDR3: CASSSDRGSQPQHF. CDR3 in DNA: TGTGCCAGCAGCTCGGACAGGGGTTCTCAGCCCCAGCATTTT. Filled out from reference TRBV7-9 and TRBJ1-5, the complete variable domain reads DTGVSQNPRHKITKRGQNVTFRCDPISEHNRLYWYRQTLGQGPEFLTYFQNEAQLEKSRLLSDRFSAERPKGSFSTLEIQRTEQGDSAMYLCASSSDRGSQPQHFGDGTRLSIL.

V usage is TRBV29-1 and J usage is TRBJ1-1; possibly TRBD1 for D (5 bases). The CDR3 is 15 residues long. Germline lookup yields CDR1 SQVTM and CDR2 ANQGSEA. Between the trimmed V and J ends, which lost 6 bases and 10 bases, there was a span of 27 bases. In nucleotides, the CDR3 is TGCAGCGTGGGGGGTGCGAAGACAGTATCTTTAGGAGCTTTCTTT. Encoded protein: CSVGGAKTVSLGAFF.

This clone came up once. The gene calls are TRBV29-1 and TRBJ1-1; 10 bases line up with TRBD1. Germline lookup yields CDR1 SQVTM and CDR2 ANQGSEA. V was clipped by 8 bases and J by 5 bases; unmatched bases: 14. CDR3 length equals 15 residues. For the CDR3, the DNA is TGCAGCATACGTGGACAGGGGGGGATATGGACTGAAGCTTTCTTT. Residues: CSIRGQGGIWTEAFF.

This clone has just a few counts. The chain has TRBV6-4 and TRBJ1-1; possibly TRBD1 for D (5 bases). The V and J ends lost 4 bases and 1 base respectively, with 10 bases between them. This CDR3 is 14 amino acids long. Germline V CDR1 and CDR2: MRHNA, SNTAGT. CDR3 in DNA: TGTGCCAGCAGTGTGACAGACAGGAACACTGAAGCTTTCTTT. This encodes CASSVTDRNTEAFF.

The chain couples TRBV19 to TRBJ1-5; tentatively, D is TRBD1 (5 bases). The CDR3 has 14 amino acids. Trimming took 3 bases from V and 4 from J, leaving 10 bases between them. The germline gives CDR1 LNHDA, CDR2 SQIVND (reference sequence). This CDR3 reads CASSIRQGNQPQHF. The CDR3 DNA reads TGTGCCAGTAGTATCCGGCAGGGTAATCAGCCCCAGCATTTT.

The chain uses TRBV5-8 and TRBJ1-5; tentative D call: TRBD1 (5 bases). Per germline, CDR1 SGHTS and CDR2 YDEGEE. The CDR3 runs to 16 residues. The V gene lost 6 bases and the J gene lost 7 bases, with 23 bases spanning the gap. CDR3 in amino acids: CASILQGSRTRQPQHF. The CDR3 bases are TGTGCCAGCATCCTCCAGGGTTCACGAACCAGGCAGCCCCAGCATTTT.